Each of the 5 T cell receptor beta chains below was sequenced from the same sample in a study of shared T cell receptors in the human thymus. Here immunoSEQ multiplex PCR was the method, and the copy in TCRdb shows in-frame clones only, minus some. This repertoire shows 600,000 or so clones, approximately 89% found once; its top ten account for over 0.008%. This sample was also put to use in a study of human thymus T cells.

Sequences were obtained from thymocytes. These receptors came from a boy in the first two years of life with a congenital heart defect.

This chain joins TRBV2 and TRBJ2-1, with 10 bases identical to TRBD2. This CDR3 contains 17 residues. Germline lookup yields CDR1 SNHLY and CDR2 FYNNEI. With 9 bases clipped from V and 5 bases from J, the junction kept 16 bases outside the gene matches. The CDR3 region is CARPAPSGLAEHNEQFF. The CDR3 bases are TGTGCCAGACCGGCCCCCTCCGGACTAGCGGAACACAATGAGCAGTTCTTC.

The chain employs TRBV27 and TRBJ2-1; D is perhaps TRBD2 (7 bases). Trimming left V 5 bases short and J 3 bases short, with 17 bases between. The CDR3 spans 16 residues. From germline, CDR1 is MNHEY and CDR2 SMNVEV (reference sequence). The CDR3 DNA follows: TGTGCCAGCAGTCTAGTGAGGGGGGGCGTCTACAATGAGCAGTTCTTC. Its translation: CASSLVRGGVYNEQFF.

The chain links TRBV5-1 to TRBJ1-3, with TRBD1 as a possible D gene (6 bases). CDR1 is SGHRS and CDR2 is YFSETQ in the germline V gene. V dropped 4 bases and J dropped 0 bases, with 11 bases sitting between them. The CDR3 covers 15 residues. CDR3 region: CASSPEDSSGNTIYF. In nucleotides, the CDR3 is TGCGCCAGCAGCCCTGAGGACAGCTCTGGAAACACCATATATTTT.

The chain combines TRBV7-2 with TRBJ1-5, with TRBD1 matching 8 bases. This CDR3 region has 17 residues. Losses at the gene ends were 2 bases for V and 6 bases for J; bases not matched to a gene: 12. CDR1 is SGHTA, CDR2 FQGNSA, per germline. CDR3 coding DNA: TGTGCCAGCAGCTTAACTATCGTCAGGGGGCGCCGTCAGCCCCAGCATTTT. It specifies CASSLTIVRGRRQPQHF.

The DNA for the CDR3 is TGTGCCAGCAGTTTAGACTCGGGGATTGGTTCACCCCTCCACTTT. Protein: CASSLDSGIGSPLHF. The gene calls are TRBV27 and TRBJ1-6; D not certain. Trimming took 2 bases from V and 9 from J, leaving 14 bases between them. Per the germline V gene, CDR1 is MNHEY and CDR2 is SMNVEV (reference sequence). The CDR3 runs to 15 residues.